The 10 T cell receptor beta chains presented below share a single source sample, sequenced in a study of CD8 T cells in ankylosing spondylitis. From the 5' RACE reads, TCRdb called clonotypes with MiXCR, one entry per CDR3 protein. The sample holds around 120,000 distinct CDR3 sequences, 9.3% seen once. Sequencing was done on a sample of blood, either unsorted or a sorted T cell fraction (not recorded which). These receptors were taken from a male donor with ankylosing spondylitis or in good health (not recorded which).

J is TRBJ2-3 and V is TRBV2; possibly TRBD1 for D (5 bases). This CDR3 comprises 13 residues. The ends were cut back, 8 bases at V and 5 bases at J, with 14 bases in the middle. Germline V gives CDR1 SNHLY, CDR2 FYNNEI. CDR3 protein: CASGAVGIDTQYF. CDR3 DNA sequence: TGTGCCAGCGGGGCAGTTGGGATAGATACGCAGTATTTT.

This clonotype was seen a few times. The CDR3 DNA follows: TGCGCCAGCAGCGACCGACAGCCTACAGCTCAAGAGACCCAGTACTTC. Translated: CASSDRQPTAQETQYF. The J gene is TRBJ2-5, the V gene TRBV5-1; TRBD1 might be the D (5 bases). Trimming left V 4 bases short and J 2 bases short, with 18 bases between. CDR1 is SGHRS, CDR2 YFSETQ, per germline. This CDR3 spans 16 amino acids.

This clonotype showed up just a few times. The chain combines TRBV29-1 with TRBJ2-2, with 11 bases fitting TRBD2. Trimming cost V 4 bases and J 7 bases; bases outside gene matches: 14. The CDR3 consists of 17 residues. Per germline, CDR1 SQVTM and CDR2 ANQGSEA. Here the CDR3 reads CSVVWTSGRVGIGELFF. The CDR3 DNA reads as TGCAGCGTTGTTTGGACTAGCGGGCGGGTTGGTATCGGGGAGCTGTTTTTT.

This clonotype showed up just a few times. V usage is TRBV15 and J usage is TRBJ2-7; TRBD1 agrees at 10 bases. This CDR3 has 15 residues. V lost 5 bases and J lost 6; bases outside the gene matches: 10. From germline, CDR1 is LNHNV and CDR2 YYDKDF (reference sequence). The CDR3 spells CATSLDRGLFGEQYF. CDR3 nucleotide sequence: TGTGCCACCAGCTTAGACAGGGGGCTATTTGGCGAGCAGTACTTC.

As concerns this clonotype: Being one base from a much bigger clone, this may be a read error. The chain recombines TRBV12-3 or TRBV12-4 with TRBJ2-1; D may be TRBD2 (6 bases). The CDR3 extends over 16 amino acids. V was cut by 8 bases and J by 5 bases, with 22 bases left in between. The CDR3 DNA reads TGTGCCAGCGCAACGAAAGTAGGAGCGGGTAACAATGAGCAGTTCTTC. Protein: CASATKVGAGNNEQFF.

This clonotype has a single count. The V call is TRBV9, the J call TRBJ2-6; D remains ambiguous. CDR1 and CDR2 (germline): SGDLS, YYNGEE. Trimming took 4 bases from V and 3 from J, leaving 20 bases between them. This CDR3 has 18 residues. In DNA, the CDR3 is TGTGCCAGCAGCCCAATAGCAAGGTCGAGGTTTGGGGCCAACGTCCTGACTTTC. Protein sequence: CASSPIARSRFGANVLTF.

By share, this clonotype ranks as medium-sized. The V call is TRBV20-1, the J call TRBJ1-5, with a tentative D call TRBD1 (6 bases). This CDR3 contains 18 residues. The V gene lost 0 bases and the J gene lost 0 bases, with 18 bases spanning the gap. Germline-derived CDR1 and CDR2 are DFQATT and SNEGSKA (reference sequence). The CDR3 loop reads CSARDLLLDSYSNQPQHF. The CDR3 nucleotides are TGCAGTGCTAGAGATCTTCTTTTGGACAGTTATAGCAATCAGCCCCAGCATTTT.

In its sample, this clonotype was seen many times. The chain recombines TRBV28 with TRBJ1-4; 7 bases agree with TRBD1. This CDR3 contains 17 residues. The germline V gene has CDR1 MDHEN and CDR2 SYDVKM. V was pared by 6 bases and J by 8 bases, with 18 bases of the junction left unmatched. The CDR3 loop is CASRPPRYTGDGEKLFF. CDR3 DNA sequence: TGTGCCAGCAGACCGCCAAGGTATACAGGGGATGGCGAAAAACTGTTTTTT.

This clonotype was picked up many times. The chain combines TRBV20-1 with TRBJ2-7, with a weak D call TRBD2 (6 bases). The CDR3 is made up of 15 amino acids. V shed 3 bases and J shed 5 bases, with 20 bases lying between them. CDR1 and CDR2 from the germline V gene are DFQATT and SNEGSKA (reference sequence). This CDR3 reads CSASHPAGSFDEQYF. In DNA, the CDR3 is TGCAGTGCTAGTCACCCCGCGGGAAGCTTCGACGAGCAGTACTTC.

This clonotype was detected ten times or more. V usage is TRBV21-1 and J usage is TRBJ1-1. TRBV21-1 is noted as a pseudogene. This CDR3 spans 12 amino acids. The CDR3 region is CASPTRESEAFF. CDR3 nucleotides: TGTGCCAGCCCTACCCGCGAGTCTGAAGCTTTCTTT.